A selection of T cell receptor beta chains follows, all from one sample in a study of blood T cells in healthy people across ages. TCRdb re-derived calls from the 5' RACE reads in MiXCR, one entry per CDR3 protein. The sample shows about 810,000 distinct CDR3 sequences, around 36% of them seen only once. Sequenced sample: blood. The receptors stem from a man between 18 and 29 years old in good health. The CDR3 runs from the conserved cysteine through the conserved F or W. The D gene is left open where the match is weak. Clone size, where shown, is once, few, many, or a class for clones that have expanded.

clone size	V gene	J gene	D gene	CDR3 protein	CDR3 DNA
few	TRBV20-1	TRBJ2-1	TRBD2	CSAGGAEDEQFF	TGCAGTGCCGGGGGGGCCGAGGATGAGCAGTTCTTC
NA	TRBV20-1	TRBJ2-5	NA	CSARSPTGQETQYF	TGCAGTGCTAGGTCCCCCACAGGTCAAGAGACCCAGTACTTC
once	TRBV15	TRBJ2-5	NA	CATSRAGSLEQYF	TGTGCCACCAGCAGAGCTGGTTCCCTTGAGCAGTACTTC
many	TRBV7-2	TRBJ2-7	NA	CASAVAVVRNEQYF	TGTGCCAGCGCCGTGGCCGTCGTTAGAAACGAGCAGTACTTC
few	TRBV15	TRBJ2-1	NA	CATSRDRTRSGEQFF	TGTGCCACCAGCAGAGATAGAACCCGATCAGGGGAGCAGTTCTTC
many	TRBV20-1	TRBJ2-3	TRBD1	CSAEGGQGSTDTQYF	TGCAGTGCTGAAGGGGGACAGGGATCCACAGATACGCAGTATTTT
few	TRBV12-3/TRBV12-4	TRBJ1-2	TRBD1	CASSLRQGGAGYTF	TGTGCCAGCAGTTTACGACAGGGGGGGGCTGGCTACACCTTC
few	TRBV20-1	TRBJ1-4	NA	CSAGAGGRREKLFF	TGCAGTGCCGGCGCGGGGGGGAGGAGGGAAAAACTGTTTTTT
NA	TRBV6-4	TRBJ2-5	TRBD2	CASSSGAGETQYF	TGTGCCAGCAGTAGCGGGGCTGGGGAGACCCAGTACTTC
NA	TRBV6-1	TRBJ2-4	TRBD1	CASSEIGTASIQYF	TGTGCCAGCAGTGAAATCGGGACAGCTTCCATTCAGTACTTC
few	TRBV20-1	TRBJ1-6	NA	CSARKGPAGNNSPLHF	TGCAGTGCTAGAAAGGGTCCCGCGGGGAATAATTCACCCCTCCACTTT
few	TRBV9	TRBJ2-1	TRBD1	CASSEQGARDNEQFF	TGTGCCAGCAGTGAACAGGGGGCAAGGGACAATGAGCAGTTCTTC
few	TRBV20-1	TRBJ2-5	TRBD2	CSARDRSGGARNEQYF	TGCAGTGCTAGAGATAGGAGCGGGGGGGCTAGGAATGAGCAGTACTTC
few	TRBV12-5	TRBJ1-1	NA	CASGLGSIGGAFF	TGTGCTAGTGGTTTAGGTTCAATCGGAGGAGCTTTCTTT
NA	TRBV9	TRBJ2-7	NA	CAGSVDPLGSEQYF	TGTGCCGGCAGCGTAGACCCCCTTGGGAGCGAGCAGTACTTC
few	TRBV12-3/TRBV12-4	TRBJ1-1	NA	CASSFLGVDTEAFF	TGTGCCAGCAGTTTCTTGGGGGTAGACACTGAAGCTTTCTTT
NA	TRBV9	TRBJ2-1	TRBD2	CASSASGGAGGEQFF	TGTGCCAGCAGCGCAAGCGGGGGGGCAGGCGGTGAGCAGTTCTTC
few	TRBV4-3	TRBJ1-1	NA	CASSRWTGDTEAFF	TGCGCCAGCAGCCGCTGGACCGGGGACACTGAAGCTTTCTTT
few	TRBV4-3	TRBJ2-7	TRBD1	CASSYLTGTEYNEQYF	TGCGCCAGCAGCTACTTAACCGGGACAGAGTACAATGAGCAGTACTTC
few	TRBV7-2	TRBJ1-6	NA	CASSPRQVSLIPLHF	TGTGCCAGCAGCCCGCGACAGGTCTCCCTAATACCCCTCCACTTT
NA	TRBV10-3	TRBJ1-1	NA	CAISDRAEAFF	TGTGCCATCAGTGATCGGGCAGAAGCTTTCTTT
NA	TRBV6-6	TRBJ1-6	NA	CASSYRGEGSPLHF	TGTGCCAGCAGTTACCGGGGAGAGGGTTCACCCCTCCACTTT
NA	TRBV20-1	TRBJ1-4	NA	CSASDIATNEKLFF	TGCAGTGCTTCGGACATCGCAACTAATGAAAAACTGTTTTTT
NA	TRBV12-3/TRBV12-4	TRBJ1-1	NA	CASSLASTAPNTEAFF	TGTGCCAGCAGTCTCGCTTCGACGGCCCCGAACACTGAAGCTTTCTTT
many	TRBV12-3/TRBV12-4	TRBJ2-3	TRBD2	CASSRGGNTDTQYF	TGTGCCAGCTCCCGGGGGGGGAACACAGATACGCAGTATTTT
NA	TRBV12-3/TRBV12-4	TRBJ2-2	TRBD1	CASKRQGGTGELFF	TGTGCCAGCAAACGACAGGGGGGAACCGGGGAGCTGTTTTTT
NA	TRBV14	TRBJ1-2	NA	CASSQGTYGDGYTF	TGTGCCAGCAGCCAAGGGACGTATGGTGACGGCTACACCTTC
NA	TRBV13	TRBJ2-7	NA	CASSLISGEQYF	TGTGCCAGCAGCTTGATTTCTGGCGAGCAGTACTTC
few	TRBV20-1	TRBJ1-2	NA	CSARDSRVYGYTF	TGCAGTGCTAGAGACTCCAGAGTTTATGGCTACACCTTC
NA	TRBV6-6	TRBJ1-2	TRBD1	CASSYAGQGPYGYTF	TGTGCCAGCAGTTACGCGGGACAGGGCCCATATGGCTACACCTTC
few	TRBV7-8	TRBJ2-3	NA	CASSLGRVFRTDTQYF	TGTGCCAGCAGCTTGGGCAGGGTTTTTCGCACAGATACGCAGTATTTT
NA	TRBV7-2	TRBJ2-1	NA	CASSPGQRSSYNEQFF	TGTGCCAGCAGCCCCGGACAGAGGAGCTCCTACAATGAGCAGTTCTTC
NA	TRBV7-3	TRBJ2-2	TRBD2	CASSSGTSSGELFF	TGTGCCAGCAGCTCGGGGACTAGTAGTGGGGAGCTGTTTTTT
NA	TRBV7-2	TRBJ2-1	NA	CASSPIEGVRPGNEQFF	TGTGCCAGCAGTCCGATAGAGGGGGTTAGGCCTGGAAATGAGCAGTTCTTC
few	TRBV4-2	TRBJ2-2	NA	CASSQDSGELFF	TGTGCCAGCAGCCAAGATTCGGGGGAGCTGTTTTTT
NA	TRBV20-1	TRBJ1-6	NA	CREAGAPSSYNSPLHF	TGCAGGGAGGCTGGGGCGCCCAGCTCCTATAATTCACCCCTCCACTTT
NA	TRBV11-2	TRBJ2-1	NA	CASSGGIWEQFF	TGTGCCAGCAGCGGAGGGATCTGGGAGCAGTTCTTC
NA	TRBV6-2/TRBV6-3	TRBJ2-1	NA	CASTMGSNEQFF	TGTGCCAGCACTATGGGATCCAATGAGCAGTTCTTC
NA	TRBV4-3	TRBJ1-1	NA	CASSQGGLSTEAFF	TGCGCCAGCAGCCAAGGCGGCTTATCGACTGAAGCTTTCTTT
few	TRBV12-3/TRBV12-4	TRBJ1-1	NA	CATSTTPGPFTEAFF	TGTGCCACCAGTACCACTCCGGGACCCTTCACTGAAGCTTTCTTT
NA	TRBV7-2	TRBJ2-7	TRBD2	CASSSRLAGGPAYEQYF	TGTGCCAGCAGCTCGCGACTAGCGGGGGGGCCAGCCTACGAGCAGTACTTC
NA	TRBV18	TRBJ2-7	NA	CASSGGVGSYEQYF	TGTGCCAGCTCAGGAGGAGTAGGGTCCTACGAGCAGTACTTC
NA	TRBV7-2	TRBJ2-1	TRBD1	CASSLTGTGANEQFF	TGTGCCAGCAGTTTAACTGGGACAGGAGCCAATGAGCAGTTCTTC
few	TRBV20-1	TRBJ2-7	NA	CSARLGPSYEQYF	TGCAGTGCCCGCCTCGGCCCTTCCTACGAGCAGTACTTC
many	TRBV7-2	TRBJ2-1	NA	CASSLTHLQGPRSYNEQFF	TGTGCCAGCAGCTTAACACACCTTCAGGGACCCCGCTCCTACAATGAGCAGTTCTTC
once	TRBV29-1	TRBJ1-1	NA	CSVNKGFF	TGCAGCGTCAACAAGGGTTTCTTT
many	TRBV20-1	TRBJ2-1	TRBD2	CSARPRAGGSYNEQFF	TGCAGTGCTAGACCTCGGGCGGGGGGGAGCTACAATGAGCAGTTCTTC
NA	TRBV20-1	TRBJ2-3	TRBD2	CSARVAGVTDTQYF	TGCAGTGCTAGAGTAGCGGGAGTCACAGATACGCAGTATTTT
NA	TRBV20-1	TRBJ2-1	NA	CSASHQTGRNGEQFF	TGCAGTGCTAGTCACCAGACGGGGCGCAATGGTGAGCAGTTCTTC
few	TRBV6-2/TRBV6-3	TRBJ1-5	NA	CASSYRAKGGQPQHF	TGTGCCAGCAGTTATCGGGCCAAGGGGGGTCAGCCCCAGCATTTT
NA	TRBV28	TRBJ2-5	NA	CASVGEETQYF	TGTGCCAGCGTGGGAGAAGAGACCCAGTACTTC
few	TRBV20-1	TRBJ2-2	NA	CSARTTRETGELFF	TGCAGTGCTAGGACGACCCGAGAGACCGGGGAGCTGTTTTTT
NA	TRBV20-1	TRBJ1-5	NA	CSATRESGSNQPQHF	TGCAGTGCTACCCGAGAGTCAGGGAGCAATCAGCCCCAGCATTTT
many	TRBV7-2	TRBJ2-5	NA	CASSLRAQTQETQYF	TGTGCCAGCAGCTTGAGAGCACAGACTCAAGAGACCCAGTACTTC
NA	TRBV5-5	TRBJ1-2	NA	CASSLRQATHYGYTF	TGTGCCAGCAGCTTGCGACAGGCAACTCACTATGGCTACACCTTC
many	TRBV20-1	TRBJ1-5	TRBD1	CSARVRTGNLQPQHF	TGCAGTGCTAGAGTTAGGACAGGGAATTTACAGCCCCAGCATTTT
once	TRBV7-2	TRBJ2-3	TRBD2	CASSLERASGAGTQYF	TGTGCCAGCAGCTTAGAGCGGGCTAGCGGGGCGGGTACGCAGTATTTT